This entry is about one T cell receptor beta chain. This CDR3 has 16 residues. V lost 4 bases and J lost 0, with 14 bases in between. The germline gives CDR1 MNHEY, CDR2 SVGAGI. TCRdb's copy holds only in-frame clones and misses some; the assay was immunoSEQ multiplex PCR. The table has some 80,000 clones, approximately 85% seen once. This sample is part of a study of blood T cell repertoires in COVID-19. This TCR was sampled from a man between 50 and 59 years old with COVID-19, enrolled during active disease. Sequencing used peripheral blood. V and J are TRBV6-5 and TRBJ2-3, with D perhaps matching TRBD1 (5 bases). The CDR3 reads CASSSWGRSSTDTQYF. The DNA of the CDR3 is TGTGCCAGCAGTTCTTGGGGCAGATCTAGCACAGATACGCAGTATTTT.